The T cell receptor (beta chain) described here comes from a study of blood T cells in healthy people across ages (dated by TCRdb to about 2015). Notes on the research overall: In model experiments, template switching captured roughly one uniquely barcoded TCR beta cDNA molecule for every two T cells. Using deep sequencing normalized with unique cDNA molecular identifiers, the study measured how TCR beta repertoire diversity changes with age. Four age groups were formed from the donors: young (average about 17 years), middle-aged (around 37), aged (under 70) and long-lived (about 80). To avoid experimental bias, donors of different ages were distributed randomly across sequencing lanes. Two additional independent replicas of 1 million unique cDNA reads from the same blood draw were analyzed for two donors (one aged 18 to 30 and one aged 80 or older).

The sample holds a few counts of this clonotype. Its specific antigen is unknown. Per-base quality was not reported, and no clone a single base away is much larger than it. Receptor amplification or capture employed 5' RACE. These reads were obtained on an Illumina HiSeq 2500. A second roughly 7 to 12 cycle PCR used a sample-barcoded 5' primer and a J-beta primer mix. A unique molecular identifier was introduced onto each TCR beta cDNA molecule by a template-switch 5' adaptor carrying 12 random nucleotides. Each sample yielded at least 3 million CDR3-containing paired-end reads. First-strand cDNA synthesis was performed from all RNA using the Mint cDNA synthesis kit, with priming by a TRBC-specific oligonucleotide. All cDNA was treated with uracil-DNA glycosylase and then went through a first 18-cycle PCR with the universal primers M1SS and BC2_uni_R. The authors' pipeline ran thus. For normalization, 1 million high-quality reads, each with a distinct molecular identifier, were randomly selected from each sample. Reads sharing molecular identifiers were discarded rather than binned into consensus sequences. MiTCR, set to a Q25 quality threshold and the strictest error-elimination algorithm, was used for CDR3 identification, clonotype clustering and error correction. A nonparametric unseen species model using Euler transformation provided a lower-bound estimate of total TCR beta diversity. In TCRdb, the public reads were trimmed at Q25 with fastp and aligned with MiXCR, with productive beta chains retained. Identical CDR3 proteins give one entry, which carries the most common genes and DNA. The V and J calls were determined by TCRdb, not by the authors. The sample table holds 1,500,000 or so distinct CDR3 sequences, of which roughly 43% were seen once. The ten largest clones add up to approximately 4.1% of the sample.

Study-wide findings and limitations: Bulk unsorted PBMC profiling prevented conclusive comparison of naive and antigen-experienced compartments. Donor CMV infection status was unknown, potentially confounding age-related changes in expanded clonotypes. Observed TCR beta diversity correlated strongly with the percentage of naive T cells measured by flow cytometry. Compared with the aged group, the long-lived group had more naive CD4+ T cells, fewer expanded clones and increased TCR diversity, a pattern suggesting age selection. Total diversity estimates from one million sequenced T cells were considered lower bounds and underestimates. As age increased, observed TCR beta diversity per million T cells dropped in a roughly linear way, and a significant reduction was already evident by age 40.

Systemically healthy Caucasian individuals from Russia, 39 in total and aged roughly 6 to 90 years, were included as donors. Each donor gave around 9.9 milliliters of peripheral blood, collected into EDTA-treated Vacutainer tubes. PBMCs were isolated by Ficoll-Paque density-gradient centrifugation, with at least 7 million obtained per sample. Trizol reagent was used to extract total RNA from the PBMCs, yielding at least 6 micrograms per sample. The percentages of naive CD45RAhigh/CD27high T cells were determined by flow cytometry on a PBMC aliquot from every donor. The clonotype was recovered from a woman younger than 30 in good health. Sequencing input: blood.

CDR3 protein: CSVPDSGRSYNEQYF. The DNA sequence follows: TGCAGCGTTCCAGATAGCGGGAGATCCTACAATGAGCAGTACTTC. The chain is encoded by TRBV29-1 joined to TRBJ2-1, and TRBD2 matches 9 of the central bases. The DNA end is a closer match to TRBJ2-7, so the J assignment may be wrong. From the germline V gene, CDR1 is SQVTM and CDR2 is ANQGSEA. Including cysteine and phenylalanine, the CDR3 has 15 amino acids. Of all the DNA, just the CDR3 is kept, 45 bases in frame from base 1.